Sequencing of this T cell receptor (beta chain) was carried out in a study of blood T cell repertoires in COVID-19. Looking at the study overall: Specimens from acute and convalescent COVID-19 originated in the United States, Italy and Spain. The analysed material was cDNA or gDNA that came from T cells, B-cell-depleted T cells, or PBMCs.

Per the original methods: The authors estimated nucleated cell counts from reference gene primer amplification. TCRdb's copy holds only in-frame clones and misses some; the assay was immunoSEQ multiplex PCR. V and J calls and clone size are as listed in that table; D and trimming were resolved from the DNA. The sample yields 350,000 to 450,000 clones, more than 70% seen once. The germline CDR1 and CDR2 sequences are MNHEY and SVGAGI. Trimming removed 5 bases at V and 4 bases at J, with 17 bases between. CDR3 length: 15 amino acids. This TCR derives from a man in his forties with acute or convalescent COVID-19. V and J are TRBV6-5 and TRBJ1-2; D gene unclear. The sequencing input was peripheral blood. CDR3 DNA sequence: TGTGCCAGCAGTCCCAGGCCCGGCGCCCTCTATGGCTACACCTTC. Its translation: CASSPRPGALYGYTF.